A selection of T cell receptor beta chains follows, all from one sample in a study of blood T cell repertoires in COVID-19. Data came from immunoSEQ multiplex PCR; TCRdb stores just in-frame clones and leaves some out. The sample contains 170,000 or so clones, approximately 78% of which appear only once. The sequenced material came from PBMCs or T cells enriched from blood (not recorded which). The receptors here all came from a woman in her forties or fifties who had recovered from COVID-19. Both conserved end residues are part of each CDR3. The order of the fields is V gene, J gene, D gene, clone size, CDR3 protein, CDR3 DNA. The D gene is left open where the match is weak. The size of a clone is reported for some rows only, either as once, few or many, or as a class for expanded clones.

V gene: TRBV5-1; J gene: TRBJ2-3; D gene: TRBD2; clone size: NA; CDR3 protein: CASSLAAGGRDTQYF; CDR3 DNA: TGCGCCAGCAGCTTGGCGGCGGGAGGGAGAGATACGCAGTATTTT
V gene: TRBV10-3; J gene: TRBJ2-2; D gene: TRBD2; clone size: once; CDR3 protein: CAISGGSGSATGELFF; CDR3 DNA: TGTGCCATCAGTGGCGGAAGCGGGAGTGCCACCGGGGAGCTGTTTTTT
V gene: TRBV5-5; J gene: TRBJ1-4; D gene: NA; clone size: NA; CDR3 protein: CASSLAYYNEKLFF; CDR3 DNA: TGTGCCAGCAGCTTGGCCTACTATAATGAAAAACTGTTTTTT
V gene: TRBV5-1; J gene: TRBJ2-5; D gene: TRBD1; clone size: once; CDR3 protein: CASSLVGTGGVETQYF; CDR3 DNA: TGCGCCAGCAGCTTGGTAGGGACAGGAGGTGTCGAGACCCAGTACTTC
V gene: TRBV6-5; J gene: TRBJ2-7; D gene: NA; clone size: NA; CDR3 protein: CASRYRDFSYEQYF; CDR3 DNA: TGTGCCAGCAGGTACCGGGACTTCTCCTACGAGCAGTACTTC
V gene: TRBV5-1; J gene: TRBJ2-7; D gene: NA; clone size: NA; CDR3 protein: CASSLEGNRAYEQYF; CDR3 DNA: TGCGCCAGCAGCTTGGAAGGTAACAGGGCCTACGAGCAGTACTTC
V gene: TRBV7-6; J gene: TRBJ2-7; D gene: NA; clone size: once; CDR3 protein: CASSLPYSQGYLEQYF; CDR3 DNA: TGTGCCAGCAGCCTTCCCTACAGTCAGGGGTACCTTGAGCAGTACTTC
V gene: TRBV4-1; J gene: TRBJ2-1; D gene: NA; clone size: NA; CDR3 protein: CASSQDPGGVSNYNEQFF; CDR3 DNA: TGCGCCAGCAGCCAAGATCCCGGTGGTGTCTCGAACTACAATGAGCAGTTCTTC
V gene: TRBV6-2/TRBV6-3; J gene: TRBJ2-5; D gene: NA; clone size: NA; CDR3 protein: CASSLDWEETQYF; CDR3 DNA: TGTGCCAGCAGTTTGGACTGGGAAGAGACCCAGTACTTC
V gene: TRBV10-2; J gene: TRBJ2-7; D gene: NA; clone size: NA; CDR3 protein: CAVKTPWTDLNEQYF; CDR3 DNA: TGCGCCGTTAAGACCCCCTGGACAGACCTAAACGAGCAGTACTTC
V gene: TRBV24-1; J gene: TRBJ2-7; D gene: NA; clone size: few; CDR3 protein: CATSAGTPLEQYF; CDR3 DNA: TGTGCCACCAGTGCCGGGACACCCCTCGAGCAGTACTTC
V gene: TRBV19; J gene: TRBJ2-7; D gene: TRBD1; clone size: NA; CDR3 protein: CASRGQAAGGEQYF; CDR3 DNA: TGTGCCAGTAGGGGACAGGCCGCGGGCGGGGAGCAGTACTTC
V gene: TRBV27; J gene: TRBJ1-6; D gene: TRBD1; clone size: once; CDR3 protein: CASRARDRVYSPLHF; CDR3 DNA: TGTGCCAGCAGGGCTAGGGACAGGGTTTATTCACCCCTCCACTTT
V gene: TRBV18; J gene: TRBJ1-3; D gene: NA; clone size: NA; CDR3 protein: CASSPGSSNTIYF; CDR3 DNA: TGTGCCAGCTCACCGGGCAGTTCAAACACCATATATTTT
V gene: TRBV28; J gene: TRBJ2-2; D gene: NA; clone size: once; CDR3 protein: CASSFAGLNTGELFF; CDR3 DNA: TGTGCCAGCAGTTTTGCAGGGTTGAACACCGGGGAGCTGTTTTTT
V gene: TRBV2; J gene: TRBJ2-1; D gene: NA; clone size: few; CDR3 protein: CASSYMYEQFF; CDR3 DNA: TGTGCCAGCAGTTACATGTACGAGCAGTTCTTC
V gene: TRBV30; J gene: TRBJ1-2; D gene: TRBD1; clone size: NA; CDR3 protein: CAWRFPGQGDGYTF; CDR3 DNA: TGTGCCTGGAGGTTCCCGGGACAGGGAGATGGCTACACCTTC
V gene: TRBV3-1/TRBV3-2; J gene: TRBJ2-7; D gene: TRBD1; clone size: NA; CDR3 protein: CASSQGTGVDHEQYF; CDR3 DNA: TGTGCCAGCAGCCAAGGGACAGGGGTTGATCACGAGCAGTACTTC
V gene: TRBV6-2/TRBV6-3; J gene: TRBJ2-2; D gene: NA; clone size: once; CDR3 protein: CASSLTARARELFF; CDR3 DNA: TGTGCCAGCAGCCTGACTGCGCGCGCGAGGGAGCTGTTTTTT
V gene: TRBV7-2; J gene: TRBJ2-1; D gene: TRBD1; clone size: NA; CDR3 protein: CASSLTGGAGNEQFF; CDR3 DNA: TGTGCCAGCAGCTTGACAGGGGGCGCGGGCAATGAGCAGTTCTTC
V gene: TRBV19; J gene: TRBJ1-2; D gene: TRBD1; clone size: few; CDR3 protein: CASSIDQGTGYGYTF; CDR3 DNA: TGTGCCAGTAGTATAGATCAAGGGACAGGCTATGGCTACACCTTC
V gene: TRBV19; J gene: TRBJ2-3; D gene: NA; clone size: NA; CDR3 protein: CASSMGRGFSGTRSDTQYF; CDR3 DNA: TGTGCCAGTAGTATGGGCAGGGGGTTTAGCGGGACGAGGTCAGATACGCAGTATTTT
V gene: TRBV30; J gene: TRBJ1-2; D gene: NA; clone size: NA; CDR3 protein: CAWSREGGYTF; CDR3 DNA: TGTGCCTGGAGCCGGGAGGGTGGCTACACCTTC
V gene: TRBV9; J gene: TRBJ2-3; D gene: NA; clone size: NA; CDR3 protein: CASSGTLDTQYF; CDR3 DNA: TGTGCCAGCAGCGGGACATTAGATACGCAGTATTTT
V gene: TRBV7-9; J gene: TRBJ2-7; D gene: TRBD2; clone size: NA; CDR3 protein: CASSSRGTSYEQYF; CDR3 DNA: TGTGCCAGCAGCTCTCGCGGGACTAGCTACGAGCAGTACTTC
V gene: TRBV20-1; J gene: TRBJ2-1; D gene: TRBD2; clone size: NA; CDR3 protein: CSATLSGRVFF; CDR3 DNA: TGCAGTGCTACCCTTAGCGGGAGGGTGTTCTTC
V gene: TRBV20-1; J gene: TRBJ2-3; D gene: TRBD2; clone size: NA; CDR3 protein: CSASKSGSRDTQYF; CDR3 DNA: TGCAGTGCTAGTAAGAGCGGGAGCAGAGATACGCAGTATTTT
V gene: TRBV3-1/TRBV3-2; J gene: TRBJ1-2; D gene: TRBD1; clone size: few; CDR3 protein: CASSAGGNIDGYTF; CDR3 DNA: TGTGCCAGCAGCGCAGGGGGTAACATTGATGGCTACACCTTC
V gene: TRBV29-1; J gene: TRBJ2-7; D gene: NA; clone size: NA; CDR3 protein: CSVALQGTKRYF; CDR3 DNA: TGCAGCGTCGCGCTACAGGGAACCAAGAGGTACTTC
V gene: TRBV5-1; J gene: TRBJ1-5; D gene: NA; clone size: few; CDR3 protein: CASSLSGDSNQPQHF; CDR3 DNA: TGCGCCAGCAGCTTGTCGGGGGATTCCAATCAGCCCCAGCATTTT
V gene: TRBV3-1/TRBV3-2; J gene: TRBJ1-4; D gene: TRBD1; clone size: NA; CDR3 protein: CASSLTGVDEKLFF; CDR3 DNA: TGTGCCAGCAGCCTGACAGGGGTCGACGAAAAACTGTTTTTT
V gene: TRBV9; J gene: TRBJ2-1; D gene: NA; clone size: NA; CDR3 protein: CASSVGLGGEQFF; CDR3 DNA: TGTGCCAGCAGCGTAGGGCTTGGGGGCGAGCAGTTCTTC
V gene: TRBV9; J gene: TRBJ2-5; D gene: TRBD2; clone size: NA; CDR3 protein: CASSKAGGGTQYF; CDR3 DNA: TGTGCCAGCAGCAAAGCGGGAGGAGGCACCCAGTACTTC
V gene: TRBV5-1; J gene: TRBJ1-5; D gene: NA; clone size: NA; CDR3 protein: CASSLAGEGNQPQHF; CDR3 DNA: TGCGCCAGCAGCTTGGCCGGAGAGGGCAATCAGCCCCAGCATTTT
V gene: TRBV6-5; J gene: TRBJ1-3; D gene: NA; clone size: NA; CDR3 protein: CAVGPGGNTIYF; CDR3 DNA: TGTGCCGTAGGACCAGGGGGAAACACCATATATTTT
V gene: TRBV3-1/TRBV3-2; J gene: TRBJ1-1; D gene: NA; clone size: NA; CDR3 protein: CASNQEGANTEAFF; CDR3 DNA: TGTGCCAGCAACCAAGAGGGAGCGAACACTGAAGCTTTCTTT
V gene: TRBV28; J gene: TRBJ2-3; D gene: NA; clone size: once; CDR3 protein: CASSDRNSGIRDTQYF; CDR3 DNA: TGTGCCAGCAGCGACCGAAATAGCGGCATCAGGGATACGCAGTATTTT
V gene: TRBV7-3; J gene: TRBJ1-2; D gene: TRBD1; clone size: few; CDR3 protein: CASSPDYTTGVAGYTF; CDR3 DNA: TGTGCCAGCAGCCCCGACTACACGACAGGGGTGGCCGGCTACACCTTC
V gene: TRBV19; J gene: TRBJ2-1; D gene: NA; clone size: NA; CDR3 protein: CASSIGAAAIYNEQFF; CDR3 DNA: TGTGCCAGTAGTATAGGAGCAGCGGCAATCTACAATGAGCAGTTCTTC
V gene: TRBV6-6; J gene: TRBJ1-2; D gene: NA; clone size: NA; CDR3 protein: CASSINYGYTF; CDR3 DNA: TGTGCCAGCAGTATAAACTATGGCTACACCTTC
V gene: TRBV19; J gene: TRBJ2-2; D gene: TRBD1; clone size: NA; CDR3 protein: CASLGDRVGTGELFF; CDR3 DNA: TGTGCCTCCCTTGGGGACAGGGTTGGCACCGGGGAGCTGTTTTTT
V gene: TRBV2; J gene: TRBJ2-2; D gene: TRBD2; clone size: NA; CDR3 protein: CASRLAGASGELFF; CDR3 DNA: TGTGCCAGTAGACTAGCGGGAGCGAGCGGGGAGCTGTTTTTT